Listed here is a single T cell receptor (beta chain). Its antigen is currently not known. Receptors were amplified or captured by the immunoSEQ multiplex PCR assay. For the multiplex PCR, a mixture combining 60 forward primers for TCR Vbeta segments and 13 reverse primers for TCR Jbeta segments was used. Amplification of the CDR3 region of rearranged TCR beta genes was performed with a multiplex PCR assay on genomic DNA. The Illumina HiSeq System was used to sequence the amplified TCR beta libraries as 87-base-pair reads. The original methods were these. A later analysis counted approximately 74 million unique TCR beta chains across the 700 or so repertoires, and 9 million to 14 million of these chains were shared by at least two donors. A nearest-neighbor algorithm error-corrected the raw reads and collapsed the reads into unique sequences, merging closely related sequences to remove PCR and sequencing errors. Alignment of CDR3 sequences to IMGT reference sequences was used to assign V, D and J gene segments. For a sequence to be retained, at least a six-nucleotide match to both a V gene segment and a J gene segment was required. A rearrangement was called productive if the CDR3 had no stop codons and remained in frame with V and J, and every other rearrangement was called non-productive. CDR3 was defined according to IMGT convention as the region running from the second conserved V-encoded cysteine to the conserved J-encoded phenylalanine. The earlier analysis of about 640 of the donors excluded any sequence lacking an unambiguous match to a single V gene segment. In an earlier analysis of about 590 of the donors, a V segment was called functional when productive rearrangements were above 56.7%, and segregating when the standard deviation between donors exceeded 5%. To diagnose cytomegalovirus status from the catalog of TCR beta chain sequences, a statistical classification framework was built. In a later analysis, V and J genes were assigned by comparing TCR nucleotide sequences against IMGT/GENE-DB human TR gene sequences. Using the TCRdist pipeline, a later analysis assigned CDR3 sequences along with most-parsimonious VDJ recombination scenarios. In a later analysis, each TCR beta chain was defined by its CDR3 amino acid sequence together with its V-gene family, and reads without a unique V-gene family were excluded. A later analysis removed several hundred highly shared, low-generation-probability nucleotide sequences to deal with suspected cross-contamination and a sequencing artifact. In a later analysis, a clonal expansion index for each public chain was calculated from normalized within-repertoire ranks of inferred template counts. A later analysis computed generation probabilities with a VDJ recombination model fitted to out-of-frame rearrangements, and checked the results against IGoR. In a later analysis, hypergeometric tests were used to score TCR-TCR, TCR-HLA and TCR-CMV co-occurrence, with a repertoire-size bias correction applied to TCR pairs. In a later analysis, false discovery rates were estimated by permuting HLA or CMV assignments 20 times. In a later analysis, co-occurring TCRs were grouped with DBSCAN, and TCRdist sequence similarity was added when clustering was performed within HLA-allele-positive subsets. Repertoires with fewer than 30,000 or more than 120,000 public chains, plus five repertoires with anomalous nucleotide sharing, were excluded from co-occurrence clustering. This immuneACCESS table, as held by TCRdb, lists in-frame sequences with V and J called but not all clones. Of the missing ones, under half trace to an unresolved V gene in checked studies; the others have no known cause. V and J calls and clone size are copied from that table; D and trimming were computed from the DNA. This sample's listing comprises about 48,000 clones. The biggest ten clones account for more than 2% of the sample.

This entry is derived from a study of cytomegalovirus exposure and HLA in healthy donors (dated by TCRdb to about 2017). Notes on the research overall: An earlier analysis of some 600 of the donors reported 250 to 300 Gb of sequence data and 90 million to 120 million unique TCR beta sequences obtained from around 170 million T cells. Among the roughly 390 genotyped donors, approximately 77% belonged to the genetic ancestry cluster associated with self-reported Caucasian donors. The study profiled the T cell repertoires of hundreds of subjects by immunosequencing and related them to cytomegalovirus serostatus. In the later analysis, no new phenotypic data were used to find candidate immune exposures; instead, reliance was placed on TCR beta sequences and their occurrence across donors. Alongside the repertoire data, information on donor age, sex, ethnicity and CMV serostatus was compiled. Around 320 gigabases of sequencing data and tens of millions of unique TCR sequences were included in an early release covering roughly 700 HLA-typed donors. The study combined high-throughput TCR immunosequencing, statistical association of individual TCRs with disease status, and machine learning to predict cytomegalovirus infection status. Five DR-DQ haplotypes were handled as single units for association and clustering, since linkage in the cohort was strong. A separate validation cohort of roughly 130 different subjects was used in addition to the 666-subject first cohort. Typing coverage varied by locus: roughly 629-640 donors for A, B, C, DRB1 and DQB1; about 520 for DQA1; approximately 570 for DPA1; approximately 490 for DPB1. A later analysis re-examined previously published TCR beta repertoires from roughly 720 donors and added high-resolution HLA genotyping to investigate patterns of TCR occurrence. An earlier analysis of roughly 600 of the donors used high-throughput TCR beta sequencing to judge whether each TCR beta V gene segment behaved as functional or pseudogenic. A later genetic analysis used genome-wide SNP genotypes for about 60% of the roughly 700 donors, treating that subset as a discovery cohort. HLA typing covered class I and class II loci at four-digit resolution. Across around 400 genotyped donors of the cohort, an average of approximately 220,000 unique TCR beta nucleotide sequences per donor were sequenced, and roughly 20% of those sequences were non-productive. All discovery cohort repertoires had been generated using a single sequencing platform. The aim of the study was to test whether cataloging public T cell receptors could identify signatures of past pathogen exposure. Results and caveats for the whole study, not just this receptor: Because HLA typing was missing for some donors at each locus, association tests included only the typed subset. This cohort had only TCR beta chains sequenced, and the lack of alpha or paired-chain data limited which features could be detected. Correlated functional status among segregating V segments might be attributable to linkage disequilibrium, but an unknown experimental factor could not be ruled out. In a later analysis, TCR association rates were found to vary across HLA loci, with the most associated TCRs seen for DRB1 alleles and the fewest for HLA-C alleles. Because the 87-base-pair reads could not distinguish some IMGT-functional V segments, including TRBV6-2 and TRBV6-3, those segments were excluded. Sequencing depth was assumed to be roughly uniform across donors in the presence/absence analyses, though that assumption may not hold. In both the original and validation cohorts, the classifier was reported to diagnose cytomegalovirus status with high specificity and sensitivity. In an earlier analysis of some 550 of the donors, most TCR beta V segments were observed in productive rearrangements about 90% or about 30% of the time, broadly matching IMGT annotations. An association between a missense DCLRE1C variant and V-gene and J-gene trimming of TCR beta chains was found in a later genetic analysis and replicated in an independent cohort. The earlier analysis of 587 of the donors excluded some 15 rarely observed V segments, including chromosome 9 orphons, because counts were too low. Strong co-occurrence of HLA alleles, especially DR and DQ, made assigning TCR associations to individual alleles difficult. A later analysis found that HLA-associated TCR beta chains were more clonally expanded and had lower generation probabilities than equally common non-associated chains. The authors suggested that the approach could potentially be extended to other disease states and immunological phenotypes. A cluster of highly shared sequence variants was judged likely to represent a technical artifact of the sequencing pipeline. A further reported finding was that TCR beta sequences accurately predicted the HLA-A and HLA-B alleles for most subjects in the first cohort. Specific HLA alleles were associated with 15,000 to 20,000 TCR beta sequences at a false discovery rate of 0.05 in a later analysis. The study gave a list of some 150 TCR beta chains associated with cytomegalovirus. According to a later analysis, parvovirus B19, influenza, CMV and Epstein-Barr virus appeared linked to several top co-occurrence clusters. According to a later genetic analysis, donors in an Asian-associated ancestry cluster had fewer N-insertions in productive TCRs than the approximately 630-donor mean. While some public TCRs were present in many individuals, most TCR sequences turned up only very rarely across donors. A few of the identified cytomegalovirus-associated TCR beta chains were confirmed in vitro to be specific for cytomegalovirus antigens. The only immune exposure information available for the cohort was CMV serostatus. In a later analysis, most CMV-associated TCR beta chains were found to appear HLA-restricted, with HLA associations seemingly driven largely by CMV exposure.

The cohort consisted of 670 or so healthy bone marrow donors. At the time of sampling, every cohort member was nominally healthy, though immune exposures that went unrecorded were likely present. The donor was CMV seronegative and belonged to the group of 352 seronegative cohort members. A peripheral blood sample was collected from each donor, and TCR beta sequencing was performed on peripheral blood mononuclear cells. Genomic DNA extraction from the blood cell samples was performed with the Qiagen DNeasy Blood Extraction Kit. Compared with germline, V lacks 2 bases and J lacks 4 bases; bases without a gene match: 3. From the cysteine through the phenylalanine, the CDR3 covers 14 amino acids. Only the CDR3 part of the read is kept: 42 bases, read in frame from the first base. Per the germline V gene, SGHRS is the CDR1 and YFSETQ is the CDR2.

Sequencing input: PBMCs. The chain is encoded by TRBV5-1 joined to TRBJ2-7, with TRBD2 matching 10 junction bases. The receptor was isolated from a middle-aged woman in good health and CMV-seronegative. The DNA sequence reads TGCGCCAGCAGCTTTCCGGGACTAGCGTACGAGCAGTACTTC. This codes for CASSFPGLAYEQYF.